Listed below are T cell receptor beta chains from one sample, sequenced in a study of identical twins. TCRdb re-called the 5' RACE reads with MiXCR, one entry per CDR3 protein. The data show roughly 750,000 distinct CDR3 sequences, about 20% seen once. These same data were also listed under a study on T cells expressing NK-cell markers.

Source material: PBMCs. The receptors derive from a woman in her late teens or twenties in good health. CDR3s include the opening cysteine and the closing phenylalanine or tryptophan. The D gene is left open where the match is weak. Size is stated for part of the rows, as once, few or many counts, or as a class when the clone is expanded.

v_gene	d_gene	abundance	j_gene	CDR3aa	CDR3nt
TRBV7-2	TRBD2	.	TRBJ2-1	CASSLSSGTYNEQFF	TGTGCCAGCAGCTTATCTAGCGGAACTTACAATGAGCAGTTCTTC
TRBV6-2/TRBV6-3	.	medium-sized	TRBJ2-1	CASSWGLVGNEQFF	TGTGCCAGCAGCTGGGGCCTCGTGGGCAATGAGCAGTTCTTC
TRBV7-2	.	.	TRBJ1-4	CASSLQREKLFF	TGTGCCAGCAGCTTACAGCGGGAAAAACTGTTTTTT
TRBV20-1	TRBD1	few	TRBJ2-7	CSAARRDRGYEQYF	TGCAGTGCTGCCCGCCGGGACAGAGGCTACGAGCAGTACTTC
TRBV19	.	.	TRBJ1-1	CAGKQGTEAFF	TGTGCCGGGAAACAGGGCACTGAAGCTTTCTTT
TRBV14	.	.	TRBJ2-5	CASAQGGSETQYF	TGTGCCAGCGCCCAAGGTGGTTCGGAGACCCAGTACTTC
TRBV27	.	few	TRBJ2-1	CASSLSTGWGEQFF	TGTGCCAGCAGTTTATCGACAGGCTGGGGTGAGCAGTTCTTC
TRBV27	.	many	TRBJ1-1	CASRYRTMNTEAFF	TGTGCCAGCAGATACAGAACAATGAACACTGAAGCTTTCTTT
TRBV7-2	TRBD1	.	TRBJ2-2	CASRPILGQGYTGELFF	TGTGCCAGCAGACCGATCTTGGGACAGGGATACACCGGGGAGCTGTTTTTT
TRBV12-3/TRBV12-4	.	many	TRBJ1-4	CASRINTGEKLFF	TGTGCCAGCAGGATAAACACAGGGGAAAAACTGTTTTTT
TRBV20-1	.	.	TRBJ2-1	CSASQGIEQFF	TGCAGTGCTAGTCAGGGGATTGAGCAGTTCTTC
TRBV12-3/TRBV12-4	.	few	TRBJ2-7	CASSYDRLYEQYF	TGTGCCAGCAGCTATGACAGACTCTACGAGCAGTACTTC
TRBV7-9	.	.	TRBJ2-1	CASSLTFGFPRDNEQFF	TGTGCCAGCAGCTTAACGTTTGGATTCCCTCGGGACAATGAGCAGTTCTTC
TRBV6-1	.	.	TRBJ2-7	CASSEVRPPSGYEQYF	TGTGCCAGCAGTGAAGTTCGTCCCCCAAGCGGTTACGAGCAGTACTTC
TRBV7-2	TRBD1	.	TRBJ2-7	CASSFSGTASYEQYF	TGTGCCAGCAGCTTTTCCGGGACAGCATCCTACGAGCAGTACTTC
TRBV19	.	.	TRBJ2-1	CASSISYNEQFF	TGTGCCAGTAGTATTTCCTACAATGAGCAGTTCTTC
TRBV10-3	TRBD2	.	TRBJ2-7	CAISETGTRSREQYF	TGTGCCATCAGTGAGACCGGGACTAGATCTCGAGAGCAGTACTTC
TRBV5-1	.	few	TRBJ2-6	CASRQGDSGANVLTF	TGCGCCAGCAGACAGGGTGACTCTGGGGCCAACGTCCTGACTTTC
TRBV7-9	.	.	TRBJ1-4	CASSNSLLGEKLFF	TGTGCCAGCAGCAACTCCCTTCTAGGGGAAAAACTGTTTTTT
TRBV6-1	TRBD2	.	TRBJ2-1	CASSEWDYSGQFF	TGTGCCAGCAGTGAATGGGACTATTCGGGCCAGTTCTTC
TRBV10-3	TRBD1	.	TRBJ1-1	CATEGAQPSTEAFF	TGTGCCACAGAGGGGGCGCAGCCCAGCACTGAAGCTTTCTTT
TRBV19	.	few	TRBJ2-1	CASSIDLRHTYNEQFF	TGTGCCAGTAGTATAGATCTTCGCCATACCTACAATGAGCAGTTCTTC
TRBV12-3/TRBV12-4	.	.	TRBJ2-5	CASSWVRGRETQYF	TGTGCCAGCAGTTGGGTACGGGGGAGGGAGACCCAGTACTTC
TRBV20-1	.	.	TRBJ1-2	CSARSPPPRRYGYTF	TGCAGTGCTAGGTCCCCCCCCCCCAGGCGCTATGGCTACACCTTC
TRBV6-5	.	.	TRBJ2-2	CASSYAATHLTGELFF	TGTGCCAGCAGCTATGCCGCGACTCACCTGACCGGGGAGCTGTTTTTT
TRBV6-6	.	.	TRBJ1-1	CASGVSGNTEAFF	TGTGCCAGCGGAGTATCAGGGAACACTGAAGCTTTCTTT